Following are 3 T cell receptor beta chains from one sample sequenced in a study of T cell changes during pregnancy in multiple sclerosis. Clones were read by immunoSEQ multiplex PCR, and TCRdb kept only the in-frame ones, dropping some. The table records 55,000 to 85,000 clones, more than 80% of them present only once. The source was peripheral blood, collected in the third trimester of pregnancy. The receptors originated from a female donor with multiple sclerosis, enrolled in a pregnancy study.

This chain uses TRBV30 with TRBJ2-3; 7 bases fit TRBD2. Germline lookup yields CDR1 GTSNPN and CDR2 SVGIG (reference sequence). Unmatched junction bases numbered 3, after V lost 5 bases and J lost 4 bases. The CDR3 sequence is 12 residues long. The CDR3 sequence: CAWGRAPDTQYF. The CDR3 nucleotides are TGTGCCTGGGGGAGGGCCCCAGATACGCAGTATTTT.

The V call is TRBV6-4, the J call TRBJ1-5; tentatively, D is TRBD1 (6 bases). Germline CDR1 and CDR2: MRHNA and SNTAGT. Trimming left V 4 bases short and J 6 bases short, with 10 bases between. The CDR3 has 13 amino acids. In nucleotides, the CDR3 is TGTGCCAGCAGTGGACAGGCGGGTCAGCCCCAGCATTTT. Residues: CASSGQAGQPQHF.

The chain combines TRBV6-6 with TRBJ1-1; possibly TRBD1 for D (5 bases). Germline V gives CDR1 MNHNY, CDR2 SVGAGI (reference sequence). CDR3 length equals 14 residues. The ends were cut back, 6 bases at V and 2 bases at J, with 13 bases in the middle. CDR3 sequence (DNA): TGTGCCAGCAGAACGGACACTTATAACACTGAAGCTTTCTTT. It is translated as CASRTDTYNTEAFF.